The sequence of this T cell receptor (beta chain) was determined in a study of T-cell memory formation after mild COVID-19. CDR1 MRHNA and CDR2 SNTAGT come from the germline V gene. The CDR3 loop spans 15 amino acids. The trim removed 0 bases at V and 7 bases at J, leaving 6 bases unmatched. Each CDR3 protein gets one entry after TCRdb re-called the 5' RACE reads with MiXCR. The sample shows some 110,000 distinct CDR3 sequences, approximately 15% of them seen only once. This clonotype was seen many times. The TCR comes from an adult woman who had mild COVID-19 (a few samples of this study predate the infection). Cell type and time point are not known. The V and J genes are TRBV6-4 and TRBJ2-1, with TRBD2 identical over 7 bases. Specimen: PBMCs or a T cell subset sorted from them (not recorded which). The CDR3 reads CASSDSAVGGNEQFF. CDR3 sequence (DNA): TGTGCCAGCAGTGACTCGGCGGTCGGGGGGAATGAGCAGTTCTTC.